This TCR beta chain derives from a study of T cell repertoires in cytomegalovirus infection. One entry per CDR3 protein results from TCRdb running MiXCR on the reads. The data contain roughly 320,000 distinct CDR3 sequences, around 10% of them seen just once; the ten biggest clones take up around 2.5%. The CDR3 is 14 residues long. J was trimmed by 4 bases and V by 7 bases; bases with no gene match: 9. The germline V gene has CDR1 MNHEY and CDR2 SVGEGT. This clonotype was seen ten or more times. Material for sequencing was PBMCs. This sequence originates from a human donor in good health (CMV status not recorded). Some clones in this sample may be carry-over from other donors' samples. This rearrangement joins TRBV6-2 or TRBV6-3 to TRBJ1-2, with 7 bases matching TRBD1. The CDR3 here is CASTLATGIYGYTF. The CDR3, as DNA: TGTGCCAGCACCCTCGCGACAGGGATCTATGGCTACACCTTC.